The 32 T cell receptor beta chains in this list originate from one sample, sequenced in a study of blood T cell repertoires in COVID-19. TCRdb's copy holds only in-frame clones and misses some; the assay was immunoSEQ multiplex PCR. The profile covers around 140,000 clones, with less than 90% appearing a single time and around 2.3% taken by the ten largest. Sequencing was done on a sample of peripheral blood. The receptors shown here come from a human donor with COVID-19, enrolled during active disease. The donor label of this sample is uncertain.

The chain combines TRBV5-4 with TRBJ2-7; unclear D gene. CDR1 and CDR2 (germline): SGHNT, YYREEE (reference sequence). V shed 0 bases and J shed 4 bases, with 5 bases lying between them. There are 12 residues in the CDR3. CDR3: CASSLGRYEQYF. CDR3 bases: TGTGCCAGCAGCTTGGGCAGATACGAGCAGTACTTC.

The chain couples TRBV7-6 to TRBJ1-2; 9 bases are a match to TRBD1. The CDR3 covers 16 residues. Losses at the gene ends were 5 bases for V and 4 bases for J; bases not matched to a gene: 11. CDR1 is SGHVS, CDR2 FNYEAQ, per germline. Written as DNA, the CDR3 is TGTGCCAGCAGCCCCGGGGACAGGGTATCAGTCTATGGCTACACCTTC. Encoded protein: CASSPGDRVSVYGYTF.

The chain joins TRBV5-4 to TRBJ2-1; 9 nucleotides match TRBD2. Unmatched junction bases numbered 4, after V lost 2 bases and J lost 10 bases. The CDR3 sequence is 13 residues long. Per the germline V gene, CDR1 is SGHNT and CDR2 is YYREEE (reference sequence). The CDR3 region is CASSLDSGGEQFF. The DNA of the CDR3 is TGTGCCAGCAGCTTAGATAGCGGGGGAGAGCAGTTCTTC.

The chain combines TRBV7-3 with TRBJ2-5; D gene uncertain. The V and J ends lost 4 bases and 5 bases respectively, with 11 bases between them. CDR1 and CDR2 from the germline V gene are SGHTA and FQGTGA. The CDR3 loop spans 13 amino acids. The CDR3 reads CASSSEAWETQYF. The CDR3 DNA reads TGTGCCAGCAGCTCCGAGGCATGGGAGACCCAGTACTTC.

The genes are TRBV19 and TRBJ2-2; 8 bases match TRBD1. With 7 bases clipped from V and 6 bases from J, the junction kept 10 bases outside the gene matches. Germline CDR1 and CDR2: LNHDA and SQIVND (reference sequence). The CDR3 consists of 15 residues. Here the CDR3 reads CASIPPNRGAGELFF. CDR3 in DNA: TGTGCCAGTATTCCGCCTAACAGGGGGGCCGGGGAGCTGTTTTTT.

This rearrangement joins TRBV7-6 to TRBJ2-7, with D possibly TRBD2 on 6 matching bases. Trimming removed 4 bases from V and 1 base from J, with 11 bases in between. CDR1 SGHVS and CDR2 FNYEAQ come from the germline V gene. The CDR3 is 14 residues long. The CDR3 DNA reads TGTGCCAGCAGCTCGGAGGGGCATTCCTACGAGCAGTACTTC. Protein product: CASSSEGHSYEQYF.

The chain joins TRBV2 to TRBJ2-1; D not certain. From germline, CDR1 is SNHLY and CDR2 FYNNEI. V lost 2 bases, J lost 0 bases, and 5 bases lay in between. This CDR3 has 14 residues. CDR3 sequence: CASSEMSSYNEQFF. The CDR3 DNA follows: TGTGCCAGCAGTGAAATGAGCTCCTACAATGAGCAGTTCTTC.

Concerning this clone: Distinct nucleotide sequences in the sample also encode this CDR3. This chain uses TRBV9 with TRBJ1-2; D might be TRBD1 (6 bases). Trimming shortened V by 3 bases and J by 0 bases, and 12 bases separated the two germline ends. The CDR3 contains 15 residues. The germline gives CDR1 SGDLS, CDR2 YYNGEE. CDR3 coding DNA: TGTGCCAGCAGCGCCCAGACAGGCGCTAACTATGGCTACACCTTC. This translates into CASSAQTGANYGYTF.

The gene calls are TRBV29-1 and TRBJ2-1; 7 nucleotides align to TRBD1. CDR3 length: 14 amino acids. CDR1 SQVTM and CDR2 ANQGSEA come from the germline V gene. The junction had 4 bases not matched to a gene; V was cut back by 0 bases and J by 5 bases. CDR3 loop: CSVEDWTGNNEQFF. The CDR3 bases are TGCAGCGTTGAAGACTGGACAGGTAACAATGAGCAGTTCTTC.

J is TRBJ1-2 and V is TRBV19, with a possible D match to TRBD1 (6 bases). Germline loops: CDR1 LNHDA, CDR2 SQIVND (reference sequence). This CDR3 comprises 16 residues. V lost 4 bases and J lost 2, with 17 bases in between. CDR3 sequence reads: CASSNPRTGKNYGYTF. The CDR3 DNA follows: TGTGCCAGTAGTAATCCTCGAACAGGGAAAAACTATGGCTACACCTTC.

A note on this clone: Other DNA sequences from this sample encode an identical CDR3 as well. The rearrangement uses TRBV6-5 and TRBJ2-1; 9 bases fit TRBD1. After removal of 6 bases from V and 3 bases from J, the junction contained 3 bases not matched to a gene. This CDR3 has 14 residues. Germline-derived CDR1 and CDR2 are MNHEY and SVGAGI. CDR3 protein: CASSPGQGYNEQFF. The CDR3 nucleotides read TGTGCCAGCAGCCCGGGACAGGGCTACAATGAGCAGTTCTTC.

This chain uses TRBV2 with TRBJ1-1; TRBD1 agrees at 7 bases. The CDR3 runs to 13 residues. Germline V gives CDR1 SNHLY, CDR2 FYNNEI. V shed 9 bases, J shed 3 bases, and the junction held 7 bases outside the gene matches. DNA of the CDR3: TGTGCCAGTAGGGGGCTAGGAGACACTGAAGCTTTCTTT. Protein sequence: CASRGLGDTEAFF.

The V and J genes are TRBV27 and TRBJ1-1, with unresolved D. With 5 bases removed from V and 4 bases from J, the gap between germline ends came to 14 bases. This CDR3 has 14 residues. CDR1 MNHEY and CDR2 SMNVEV come from the germline V gene (reference sequence). The CDR3 protein is CASSPSGSGTEAFF. The CDR3 nucleotides are TGTGCCAGCAGTCCAAGTGGGTCAGGCACTGAAGCTTTCTTT.

As regards this clone: The junction and the germline gene differ at one end; a read error may be behind it. The chain employs TRBV11-3 and TRBJ1-2; D is uncertain. Germline V gives CDR1 SGHNT, CDR2 YENEEA. There are 12 residues in the CDR3. CDR3 bases: TGTGCCAGCAGTTTAGCGCACTCGGGCTACACCTTC. Encoded protein: CASSLAHSGYTF. Full variable domain (missing parts from reference TRBV11-3 and TRBJ1-2): EAGVVQSPRYKIIEKKQPVAFWCNPISGHNTLYWYLQNLGQGPELLIRYENEEAVDDSQLPKDRFSAERLKGVDSTLKIQPAELGDSAVYLCASSLAHSGYTFGSGTRLTVV.

This clone was seen only a few times. The V and J genes are TRBV19 and TRBJ2-5; 10 bases are a match to TRBD1. CDR3 size: 16 residues. Germline V gene data show CDR1 as LNHDA and CDR2 as SQIVND (reference sequence). With V trimmed by 6 bases and J by 1 base, 8 bases remained unmatched. The CDR3 coding sequence is TGTGCCAGTAGAAAGAGCGGGGACAGGGGCCAAGAGACCCAGTACTTC. Encoded protein: CASRKSGDRGQETQYF.

The chain is built from TRBV7-2 and TRBJ2-2, with TRBD1 matching over 9 bases. V gave up 1 base and J gave up 1 base; unmatched junction bases: 1. This CDR3 comprises 16 residues. Germline values: CDR1 SGHTA, CDR2 FQGNSA. The CDR3 reads CASSLGGQGNTGELFF. The CDR3 DNA reads as TGTGCCAGCAGCTTAGGGGGACAGGGGAACACCGGGGAGCTGTTTTTT. Based on the CDR3 plus reference TRBV7-2 and TRBJ2-2, the full variable domain is GAGVSQSPSNKVTEKGKDVELRCDPISGHTALYWYRQSLGQGLEFLIYFQGNSAPDKSGLPSDRFSAERTGGSVSTLTIQRTQQEDSAVYLCASSLGGQGNTGELFFGEGSRLTVL.

This clone was seen once. The rearrangement links TRBV6-5 to TRBJ1-5, with a weak D call TRBD1 (5 bases). The CDR3 is made up of 15 amino acids. CDR1 is MNHEY, CDR2 SVGAGI, per germline. Trimming removed 4 bases at V and 0 bases at J, with 10 bases between. The CDR3 sequence is CASSSQGISNQPQHF. In DNA, the CDR3 is TGTGCCAGCAGTTCTCAGGGTATTAGCAATCAGCCCCAGCATTTT.

CDR3 residues: CATSDGQGGYGYTF. In nucleotides, the CDR3 is TGTGCCACCAGTGATGGACAGGGGGGCTATGGCTACACCTTC. The rearrangement uses TRBV24-1 and TRBJ1-2; the match to TRBD1 covers 10 bases. The CDR3 runs to 14 residues. J lost 4 bases, V lost 3 bases, and 1 base had no gene match. Germline V lookup: CDR1 KGHDR, CDR2 SFDVKD.

This clone was detected only a few times. This chain connects TRBV6-1 to TRBJ1-3; 7 bases align to TRBD1. The CDR3 sequence is 15 residues long. J gave up 3 bases and V 3 bases, and 5 bases lay outside the gene matches. Germline lookup yields CDR1 MNHNS and CDR2 SASEGT. The CDR3 loop is CASSDNPGGGNTIYF. The CDR3 region has the DNA TGTGCCAGCAGTGACAATCCAGGGGGTGGAAACACCATATATTTT.

The V and J genes are TRBV6-5 and TRBJ1-1; 8 bases are shared with TRBD1. Germline trimming cut 0 bases from V and 8 bases from J; bases unmatched to any gene: 8. Looked up from germline, CDR1 is MNHEY and CDR2 is SVGAGI. The CDR3 has 15 amino acids. The CDR3: CASSYSTGVSSEAFF. The CDR3, as DNA: TGTGCCAGCAGTTACTCGACAGGGGTCTCTTCCGAAGCTTTCTTT.

The V and J genes are TRBV5-1 and TRBJ1-4; 7 bases align to TRBD1. Germline-derived CDR1 and CDR2 are SGHRS and YFSETQ. The CDR3 sequence is 18 residues long. With 3 bases clipped from V and 0 bases from J, the junction kept 11 bases outside the gene matches. The CDR3 coding sequence is TGCGCCAGCAGCTCCCAGCCGGGACAGCTTGCAACTAATGAAAAACTGTTTTTT. Translating it yields CASSSQPGQLATNEKLFF.

The V gene is TRBV7-9, the J gene TRBJ2-1, with TRBD2 identical over 7 bases. The germline CDR1 and CDR2 sequences are SEHNR and FQNEAQ (reference sequence). The junction had 3 bases not matched to a gene; V was cut back by 1 base and J by 6 bases. CDR3 size: 14 residues. DNA for the CDR3: TGTGCCAGCAGCTTAGTCGGGACTACCAATGAGCAGTTCTTC. Translated, it gives CASSLVGTTNEQFF.

In its sample, this clone was seen a few times. V and J are TRBV28 and TRBJ1-2; a possible D gene is TRBD1 (5 bases). Trimming removed 5 bases from V and 2 bases from J, with 12 bases in between. The CDR3 length is 14 residues. From germline, CDR1 is MDHEN and CDR2 SYDVKM. The CDR3 spells CASSIRQPNYGYTF. CDR3 nucleotides: TGTGCCAGCAGTATTAGACAGCCAAACTATGGCTACACCTTC.

The count of this clone is one. The chain joins TRBV7-8 to TRBJ1-4; 10 positions agree with TRBD1. CDR1 SGHVS and CDR2 FQNEAQ come from the germline V gene. CDR3 length: 15 residues. The ends lost 5 bases at V and 3 bases at J; junction bases unmatched: 3. The CDR3 reads CASSRQGASNEKLFF. CDR3 coding DNA: TGTGCCAGCAGCAGACAGGGGGCGTCTAATGAAAAACTGTTTTTT.

J is TRBJ1-2 and V is TRBV18; tentatively, D is TRBD1 (6 bases). CDR3 length equals 14 residues. V was shortened by 1 base and J by 5 bases, with 11 bases between the two germline ends. Germline-derived CDR1 and CDR2 are KGHSH and LQKENI. The CDR3 sequence: CASSPQQGTYGYTF. The CDR3 DNA sequence: TGTGCCAGCTCACCACAACAGGGAACGTATGGCTACACCTTC. The whole variable domain, remainder taken from reference TRBV18 and TRBJ1-2, is NAGVMQNPRHLVRRRGQEARLRCSPMKGHSHVYWYRQLPEEGLKFMVYLQKENIIDESGMPKERFSAEFPKEGPSILRIQQVVRGDSAAYFCASSPQQGTYGYTFGSGTRLTVV.

The CDR3 DNA sequence: TGTGCCAGCAGTCTGACAGGGCGAACTGAAGCTTTCTTT. Residues: CASSLTGRTEAFF. The genes are TRBV6-5 and TRBJ1-1; TRBD1 matches at 7 bases. The ends lost 5 bases at V and 5 bases at J; junction bases unmatched: 5. Germline CDR1 reads MNHEY; CDR2 reads SVGAGI. The CDR3 covers 13 residues.

This clone came up once. As DNA, the CDR3 is TGTGCCAGCAGTGAAAGGAGGAAAGGGACTAGCGGGGGGCGAGTAGATACGCAGTATTTT. It yields the protein CASSERRKGTSGGRVDTQYF. The chain links TRBV2 to TRBJ2-3; 15 bases map to TRBD2. The CDR3 consists of 20 residues. CDR1 is SNHLY, CDR2 FYNNEI, per germline. V shed 2 bases, J shed 5 bases, and the junction held 14 bases outside the gene matches.

The chain recombines TRBV23-1 with TRBJ2-7, with D perhaps matching TRBD2 (7 bases). TRBV23-1 is flagged as an ORF with uncertain function. The V end was cut by 8 bases, the J end by 4 bases, with 15 bases between. The CDR3 length is 13 residues. The CDR3 here is CASPPGGRYEQYF. CDR3 in DNA: TGCGCCAGCCCCCCGGGGGGCCGGTACGAGCAGTACTTC.

The V and J genes are TRBV4-1 and TRBJ2-1; 9 positions agree with TRBD1. V gave up 1 base and J gave up 8 bases; unmatched junction bases: 3. CDR1 and CDR2 (germline): MGHRA, YSYEKL. The CDR3 sequence is 14 residues long. CDR3 nucleotide sequence: TGCGCCAGCAGCCAAGCGGGACAGGGTTATGAGCAGTTCTTC. Its translation is CASSQAGQGYEQFF.

This chain uses TRBV25-1 with TRBJ1-1; 8 nucleotides agree with TRBD1. V lost 6 bases and J lost 8; bases outside the gene matches: 2. The CDR3 covers 11 residues. In germline, CDR1 is MGHDK, CDR2 SYGVNS. The CDR3, as DNA: TGTGCCAGCAGGGGACAGGTGGAAGCTTTCTTT. Translating it yields CASRGQVEAFF.

The CDR3, as DNA: TGCGCCAGCAGGGCCGGGACAGGGCGATTCTCCTACGAGCAGTACTTC. It codes for CASRAGTGRFSYEQYF. The rearrangement links TRBV5-1 to TRBJ2-7, with 9 bases fitting TRBD1. There are 16 residues in the CDR3. Germline V gene data show CDR1 as SGHRS and CDR2 as YFSETQ. Trimming at V came to 5 bases and at J to 0 bases, leaving 9 bases not matched to a gene.

The chain employs TRBV4-1 and TRBJ2-7, with D hard to call. Trimming pared 4 bases from V and 2 bases from J, leaving 12 bases between. The CDR3 spans 14 residues. Germline CDR1 is MGHRA and CDR2 is YSYEKL. The CDR3 protein is CASSPTAVAYEQYF. The CDR3 bases are TGCGCCAGCAGCCCAACGGCGGTGGCCTACGAGCAGTACTTC.